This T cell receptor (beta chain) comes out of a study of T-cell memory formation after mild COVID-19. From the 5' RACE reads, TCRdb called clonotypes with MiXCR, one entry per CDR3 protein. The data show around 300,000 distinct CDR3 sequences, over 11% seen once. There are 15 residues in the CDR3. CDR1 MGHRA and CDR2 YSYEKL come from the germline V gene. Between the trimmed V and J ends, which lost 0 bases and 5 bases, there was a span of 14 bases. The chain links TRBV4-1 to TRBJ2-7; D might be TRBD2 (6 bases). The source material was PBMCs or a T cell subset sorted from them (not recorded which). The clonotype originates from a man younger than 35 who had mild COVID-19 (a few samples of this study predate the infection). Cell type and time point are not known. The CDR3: CASSQEGREVHEQYF. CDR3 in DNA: TGCGCCAGCAGCCAAGAAGGCAGGGAGGTACACGAGCAGTACTTC.